This T cell receptor (beta chain) comes out of a study of blood T cells in healthy people across ages. Then a second PCR, running roughly 6 to 11 cycles, was carried out with a sample-barcoded 5' primer and a J-beta primer mix. Via MiXCR, TCRdb re-called the 5' RACE reads, giving one row per CDR3 protein. The sample lists about 640,000 distinct CDR3 sequences; under 65% were seen once. The study's findings and limits: Percentage of naive T cells showed a strong correlation with TCR beta diversity.

This clonotype was counted ten times or more. The antigen remains undetermined. Sequence at one end of the junction differs from germline and may be a read error. The CDR3 covers 13 residues. Germline CDR1 and CDR2: MDHEN and SYDVKM. The chain combines TRBV28 with TRBJ2-5, with no clear D. Sequenced material: blood. The receptor was derived from a man in his fifties or sixties in good health. In nucleotides, the CDR3 is TGTGCCAGCAGTTTGATCGTCCAAGGGACCCAGTACTTC. This gives the protein CASSLIVQGTQYF.